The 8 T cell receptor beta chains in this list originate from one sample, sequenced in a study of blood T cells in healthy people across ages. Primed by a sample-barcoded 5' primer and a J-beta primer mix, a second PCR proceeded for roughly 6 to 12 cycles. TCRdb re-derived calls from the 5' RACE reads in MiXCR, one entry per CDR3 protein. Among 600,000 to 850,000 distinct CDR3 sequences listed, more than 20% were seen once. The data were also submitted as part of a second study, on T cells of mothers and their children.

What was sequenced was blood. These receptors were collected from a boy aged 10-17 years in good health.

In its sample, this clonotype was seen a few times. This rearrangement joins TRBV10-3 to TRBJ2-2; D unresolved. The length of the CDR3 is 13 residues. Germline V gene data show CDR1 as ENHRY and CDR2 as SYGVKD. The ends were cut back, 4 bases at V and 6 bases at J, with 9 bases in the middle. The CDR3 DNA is TGTGCCATCAGTGTTGGGCGCGCCGGGGAGCTGTTTTTT. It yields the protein CAISVGRAGELFF.

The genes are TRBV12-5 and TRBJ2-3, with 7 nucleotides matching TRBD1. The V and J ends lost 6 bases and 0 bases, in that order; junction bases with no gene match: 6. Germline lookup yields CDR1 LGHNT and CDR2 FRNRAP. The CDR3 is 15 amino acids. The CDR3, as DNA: TGTGCTAGTGGACCGGGACAGAAGAGCACAGATACGCAGTATTTT. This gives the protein CASGPGQKSTDTQYF. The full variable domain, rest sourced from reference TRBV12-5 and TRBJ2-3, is DARVTQTPRHKVTEMGQEVTMRCQPILGHNTVFWYRQTMMQGLELLAYFRNRAPLDDSGMPKDRFSAEMPDATLATLKIQPSEPRDSAVYFCASGPGQKSTDTQYFGPGTRLTVL.

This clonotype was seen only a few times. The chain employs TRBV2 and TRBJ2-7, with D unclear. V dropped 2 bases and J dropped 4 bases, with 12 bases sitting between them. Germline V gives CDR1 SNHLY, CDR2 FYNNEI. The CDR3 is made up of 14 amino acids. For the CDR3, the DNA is TGTGCCAGCAGTGAATTGGGATTGGGGTACGAGCAGTACTTC. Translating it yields CASSELGLGYEQYF.

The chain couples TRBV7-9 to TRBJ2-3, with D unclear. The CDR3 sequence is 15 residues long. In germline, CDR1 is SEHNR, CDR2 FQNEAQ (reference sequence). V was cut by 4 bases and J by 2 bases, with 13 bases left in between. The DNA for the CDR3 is TGTGCCAGCAGCTCCGCCGGGTTTCCCACAGATACGCAGTATTTT. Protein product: CASSSAGFPTDTQYF.

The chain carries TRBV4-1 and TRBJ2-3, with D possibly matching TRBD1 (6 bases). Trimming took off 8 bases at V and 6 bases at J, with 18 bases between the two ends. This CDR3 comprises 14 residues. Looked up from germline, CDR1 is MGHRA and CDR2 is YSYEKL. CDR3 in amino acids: CASCKGPGADTQYF. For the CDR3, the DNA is TGCGCCAGCTGTAAGGGGCCAGGGGCGGATACGCAGTATTTT.

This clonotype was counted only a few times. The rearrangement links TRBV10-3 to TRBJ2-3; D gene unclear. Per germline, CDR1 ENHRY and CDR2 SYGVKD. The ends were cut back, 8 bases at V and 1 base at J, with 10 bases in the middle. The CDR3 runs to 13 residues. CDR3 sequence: CAISATRTDTQYF. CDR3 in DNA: TGTGCCATCTCGGCTACCCGCACAGATACGCAGTATTTT.

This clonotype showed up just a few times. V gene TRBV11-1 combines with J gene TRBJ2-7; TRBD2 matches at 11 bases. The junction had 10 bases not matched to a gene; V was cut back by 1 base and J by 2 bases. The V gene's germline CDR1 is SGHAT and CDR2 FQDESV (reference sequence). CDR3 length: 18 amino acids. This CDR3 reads CASSLEGPGTSGAYEQYF. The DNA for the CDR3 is TGTGCCAGCAGCTTAGAGGGCCCGGGGACTAGCGGCGCCTACGAGCAGTACTTC.

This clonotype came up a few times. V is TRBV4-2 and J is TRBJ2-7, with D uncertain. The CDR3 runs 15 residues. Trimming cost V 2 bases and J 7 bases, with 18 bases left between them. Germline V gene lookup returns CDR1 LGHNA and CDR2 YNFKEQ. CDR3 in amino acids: CASSQRRLDGGEQYF. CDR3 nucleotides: TGTGCCAGCAGCCAAAGGCGGCTCGACGGTGGGGAGCAGTACTTC.